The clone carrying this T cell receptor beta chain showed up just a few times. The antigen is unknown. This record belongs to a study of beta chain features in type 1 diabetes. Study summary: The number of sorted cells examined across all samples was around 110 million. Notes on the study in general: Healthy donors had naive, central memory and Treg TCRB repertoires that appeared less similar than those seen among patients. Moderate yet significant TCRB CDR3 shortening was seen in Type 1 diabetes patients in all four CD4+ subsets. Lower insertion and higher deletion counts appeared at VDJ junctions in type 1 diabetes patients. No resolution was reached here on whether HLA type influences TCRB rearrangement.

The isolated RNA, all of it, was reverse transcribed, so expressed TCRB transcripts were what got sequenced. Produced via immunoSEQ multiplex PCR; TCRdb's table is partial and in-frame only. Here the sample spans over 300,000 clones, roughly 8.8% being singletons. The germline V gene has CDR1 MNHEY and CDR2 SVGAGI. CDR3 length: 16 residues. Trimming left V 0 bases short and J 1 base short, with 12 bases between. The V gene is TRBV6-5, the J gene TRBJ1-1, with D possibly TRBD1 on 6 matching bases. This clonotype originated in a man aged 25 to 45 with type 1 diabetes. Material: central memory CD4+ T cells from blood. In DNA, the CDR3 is TGTGCCAGCAGTTACTCGTTCACAGGGAGGAACACTGAAGCTTTCTTT. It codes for CASSYSFTGRNTEAFF.